This T cell receptor (beta chain) was identified during a study of control samples from healthy donors and cancer patients. Only one count was recorded for this clone. V lost 4 bases and J lost 7; bases outside the gene matches: 1. This CDR3 contains 13 residues. CDR1 LGHDT and CDR2 YNNKEL come from the germline V gene (reference sequence). Profiling relied on immunoSEQ multiplex PCR, and the TCRdb table lists in-frame clones only, not all of them. This sample has about 120,000 clones, with approximately 90% found just once. This chain joins TRBV3-1 (or the pseudogene TRBV3-2) and TRBJ2-7, with 13 positions matching TRBD2. This clonotype originated in a woman aged 70-85 years in good health. The sequenced sample was blood. CDR3 loop: CASSPGLAGEQYF. CDR3 in DNA: TGTGCCAGCAGCCCGGGACTAGCGGGGGAGCAGTACTTC.